These T cell receptor beta chains were read from a single sample in a study of cytomegalovirus exposure and HLA in healthy donors. This table comes from immunoSEQ multiplex PCR, and its TCRdb copy is limited to in-frame clones, with some not included. The data contain 150,000 to 200,000 clones, 65% to 85% of them singletons. The specimen sequenced was PBMCs. The receptor set was obtained from a woman younger than 45 in good health and CMV-seropositive. CDR3s include the opening cysteine and the closing phenylalanine or tryptophan. A D gene is named only where the DNA matches it firmly. Size tells how often a clone was seen (once, few, many) or the class of an expanded clone, and some rows leave it out.

j_gene,v_gene,abundance,d_gene,CDR3aa,CDR3nt
TRBJ1-2,TRBV7-9,.,.,CASSPDGANGGGYTF,TGTGCCAGCAGCCCCGACGGAGCCAACGGGGGTGGCTACACCTTC
TRBJ1-5,TRBV7-2,.,.,CASSPGLSQPQHF,TGTGCCAGCAGCCCAGGGCTATCTCAGCCCCAGCATTTT
TRBJ1-2,TRBV5-6,.,TRBD1,CASSFGDRANYGYTF,TGTGCCAGCAGCTTCGGGGACAGAGCTAACTATGGCTACACCTTC
TRBJ1-5,TRBV27,.,TRBD1,CASTPRLRTDRLSLQPQHF,TGTGCCAGCACCCCAAGGCTCCGAACGGACAGGCTTTCTCTTCAGCCCCAGCATTTT
TRBJ2-7,TRBV6-5,.,.,CASGGRGYEQYF,TGTGCCAGCGGCGGGCGGGGCTACGAGCAGTACTTC
TRBJ2-3,TRBV5-1,.,TRBD2,CASSLDGTSDTDTQYF,TGCGCCAGCAGCTTGGATGGGACTAGCGACACAGATACGCAGTATTTT
TRBJ2-5,TRBV5-1,.,.,CASSLTGATQETQYF,TGCGCCAGCAGCTTAACGGGAGCGACTCAAGAGACCCAGTACTTC
TRBJ2-1,TRBV19,.,.,CASSIDLESNEQFF,TGTGCCAGTAGTATAGACCTGGAGTCGAATGAGCAGTTCTTC
TRBJ1-2,TRBV18,.,.,CASSPGQLDGYTF,TGTGCCAGCTCACCGGGACAATTAGATGGCTACACCTTC
TRBJ1-2,TRBV28,.,TRBD1,CASSLRTGHYGYTF,TGTGCCAGCAGTTTACGGACAGGCCACTATGGCTACACCTTC
TRBJ1-1,TRBV11-2,.,TRBD1,CASSSTDRTEAFF,TGTGCCAGCAGCTCGACGGACAGGACTGAAGCTTTCTTT
TRBJ2-1,TRBV10-1,few,.,CASSESFLGSSYNEQFF,TGCGCCAGCAGTGAGTCGTTTTTGGGGAGCTCCTACAATGAGCAGTTCTTC
TRBJ1-1,TRBV19,.,.,CASSNRYTEAFF,TGTGCCAGTAGTAACCGGTACACTGAAGCTTTCTTT
TRBJ2-5,TRBV6-5,.,TRBD2,CASSPGTSGWVTQYF,TGTGCCAGCAGCCCTGGGACTAGTGGTTGGGTGACCCAGTACTTC
TRBJ2-5,TRBV7-7,.,TRBD2,CASSLGGSGRLETQYF,TGTGCTAGCAGCTTGGGTGGTAGCGGGAGACTTGAGACCCAGTACTTC
TRBJ1-2,TRBV5-6,few,TRBD1,CASRDRGYGYTF,TGTGCCAGCAGGGACAGGGGCTATGGCTACACCTTC
TRBJ2-1,TRBV7-9,once,.,CASSLGEMRWDNEQFF,TGTGCCAGCAGCTTAGGAGAGATGAGGTGGGACAATGAGCAGTTCTTC
TRBJ1-5,TRBV6-6,.,TRBD1,CASALTGNPNQPQHF,TGTGCCAGCGCGCTGACAGGGAATCCCAATCAGCCCCAGCATTTT
TRBJ1-3,TRBV9,.,TRBD1,CASSLLPTGRDTIYF,TGTGCCAGCAGCCTCCTCCCGACAGGGCGGGACACCATATATTTT
TRBJ2-7,TRBV7-6,.,TRBD2,CASSTGLAGRGYEQYF,TGTGCCAGCAGCACGGGACTAGCGGGACGGGGCTACGAGCAGTACTTC
TRBJ1-2,TRBV5-1,.,.,CASSFRGRAQVPYGYTF,TGCGCCAGCAGCTTCCGAGGGAGGGCGCAGGTCCCCTATGGCTACACCTTC
TRBJ1-2,TRBV6-5,.,.,CASRLGGSDYGYTF,TGTGCCAGCAGGCTCGGGGGTTCGGACTATGGCTACACCTTC
TRBJ2-5,TRBV28,few,TRBD1,CASGTGSETQYF,TGTGCCAGCGGGACAGGTTCGGAGACCCAGTACTTC
TRBJ2-4,TRBV27,.,TRBD2,CASSPTPREGNIQYF,TGTGCCAGCAGTCCGACGCCGCGGGAGGGAAACATTCAGTACTTC
TRBJ2-1,TRBV7-3,.,TRBD1,CASRRPGQGPHNEQFF,TGTGCCAGCAGGCGACCGGGACAGGGCCCTCACAATGAGCAGTTCTTC
TRBJ1-6,TRBV2,.,.,CASSGGGGLAYNSPLHF,TGTGCCAGCAGTGGGGGCGGGGGCCTGGCCTATAATTCACCCCTCCACTTT
TRBJ2-7,TRBV7-2,few,.,CASSLQGQNEQYF,TGTGCCAGCAGCTTACAGGGCCAGAACGAGCAGTACTTC
TRBJ2-1,TRBV19,.,TRBD1,CASSIGDSSYNEQFF,TGTGCCAGTAGTATTGGGGACAGCTCCTACAATGAGCAGTTCTTC
TRBJ1-2,TRBV15,.,.,CATSRDRVTGGYTF,TGTGCCACCAGCAGAGATCGGGTAACAGGGGGCTACACCTTC
TRBJ1-1,TRBV7-9,.,.,CASSPGGAGTLNTEAFF,TGTGCCAGCAGCCCGGGGGGAGCCGGGACCTTGAACACTGAAGCTTTCTTT
TRBJ2-7,TRBV28,.,.,CASSLYHPGLGSYEQYF,TGTGCCAGCAGTTTATATCATCCGGGACTGGGCTCCTACGAGCAGTACTTC
TRBJ2-7,TRBV4-3,.,TRBD1,CASSQAPGQGAYEQYF,TGCGCCAGCAGCCAAGCCCCCGGACAGGGGGCTTACGAGCAGTACTTC
TRBJ2-1,TRBV5-1,.,.,CASSLGGYYDEQFF,TGCGCCAGCAGCTTGGGAGGGTACTACGATGAGCAGTTCTTC
TRBJ1-4,TRBV19,.,TRBD1,CASSIDRVREKLFF,TGTGCCAGTAGTATTGACAGGGTGAGGGAAAAACTGTTTTTT
TRBJ2-5,TRBV5-6,.,TRBD2,CASSLWGRGGTGETQYF,TGTGCCAGCAGCCTGTGGGGACGGGGAGGGACCGGAGAGACCCAGTACTTC
TRBJ1-6,TRBV5-6,.,.,CASSFLTTGNSPLHF,TGTGCCAGCAGCTTCTTAACTACAGGGAATTCACCCCTCCACTTT
TRBJ1-2,TRBV7-2,.,TRBD1,CASSATGAGYGYTF,TGTGCCAGCAGCGCTACAGGGGCCGGATATGGCTACACCTTC
TRBJ1-2,TRBV7-9,.,.,CASSLGPLDSPWSYTF,TGTGCCAGCAGCTTAGGTCCTCTGGACAGCCCCTGGAGCTACACCTTC
TRBJ2-1,TRBV5-4,.,.,CASSPPVVADNEQFF,TGTGCCAGCAGCCCCCCCGTGGTAGCGGACAATGAGCAGTTCTTC
TRBJ2-2,TRBV6-1,.,.,CASTREIVGELFF,TGTGCCAGCACACGGGAGATTGTCGGGGAGCTGTTTTTT
TRBJ1-5,TRBV7-8,.,.,CASSDSFNQPQHF,TGTGCCAGCAGCGACAGTTTCAATCAGCCCCAGCATTTT
TRBJ1-6,TRBV10-1,.,TRBD1,CASSEDRGSSPLHF,TGCGCCAGCAGTGAAGACAGGGGTAGTTCACCCCTCCACTTT
TRBJ2-3,TRBV5-1,once,TRBD2,CASSGGNSGGAAYTQYF,TGCGCCAGCAGCGGCGGTAATAGCGGGGGGGCAGCTTATACGCAGTATTTT
TRBJ1-2,TRBV4-2,.,TRBD1,CASSPGTVYGYTF,TGTGCCAGCAGCCCAGGGACAGTCTATGGCTACACCTTC
TRBJ1-2,TRBV28,.,TRBD1,CASRGKGAAHPNGYTF,TGTGCCAGCAGAGGGAAGGGGGCGGCCCACCCCAATGGCTACACCTTC
TRBJ2-2,TRBV5-1,.,TRBD2,CASSLGPLAAANTGELFF,TGCGCCAGCAGCTTAGGTCCCCTAGCGGCCGCGAACACCGGGGAGCTGTTTTTT
TRBJ2-1,TRBV5-4,.,.,CASSKRGTYEQFF,TGTGCCAGCAGCAAGCGCGGGACTTATGAGCAGTTCTTC
TRBJ1-5,TRBV28,.,.,CASSSPRGRQPQHF,TGTGCCAGCAGTTCACCCCGGGGTCGTCAGCCCCAGCATTTT
TRBJ1-1,TRBV9,.,.,CASSVAEGTEAFF,TGTGCCAGCAGCGTAGCTGAGGGCACTGAAGCTTTCTTT
TRBJ1-2,TRBV4-3,.,.,CASSQDPGDDGYTF,TGCGCCAGCAGCCAAGATCCAGGGGATGATGGCTACACCTTC
TRBJ1-5,TRBV6-5,.,.,CASTRDKTQPQHF,TGTGCCAGCACCCGGGACAAAACCCAGCCCCAGCATTTT
TRBJ1-2,TRBV13,.,.,CASSLEVRDNYGYTF,TGTGCCAGCAGCTTAGAAGTCAGGGATAACTATGGCTACACCTTC
TRBJ2-7,TRBV6-1,.,TRBD1,CASSEGQAYYEQYF,TGTGCCAGCAGTGAGGGACAGGCATACTACGAGCAGTACTTC